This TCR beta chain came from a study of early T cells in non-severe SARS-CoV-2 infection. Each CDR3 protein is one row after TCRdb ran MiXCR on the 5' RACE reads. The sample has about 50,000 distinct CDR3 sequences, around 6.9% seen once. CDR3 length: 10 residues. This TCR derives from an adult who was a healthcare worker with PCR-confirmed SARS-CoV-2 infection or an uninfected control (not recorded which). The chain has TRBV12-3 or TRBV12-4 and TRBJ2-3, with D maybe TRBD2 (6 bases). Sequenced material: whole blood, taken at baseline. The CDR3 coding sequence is TGTGCTCTGGGGAGGGATACGCAGTATTTT. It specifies CALGRDTQYF.